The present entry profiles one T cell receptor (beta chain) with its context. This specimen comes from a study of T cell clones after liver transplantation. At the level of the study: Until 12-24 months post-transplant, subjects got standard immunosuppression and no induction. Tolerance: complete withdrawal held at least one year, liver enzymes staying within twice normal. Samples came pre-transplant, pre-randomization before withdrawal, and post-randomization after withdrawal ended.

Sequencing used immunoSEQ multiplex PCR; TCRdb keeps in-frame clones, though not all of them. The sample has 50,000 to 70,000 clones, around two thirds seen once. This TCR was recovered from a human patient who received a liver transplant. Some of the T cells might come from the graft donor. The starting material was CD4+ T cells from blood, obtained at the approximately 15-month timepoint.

The CDR3, as DNA: TGCGCCAGCAGCCAAGGGTGGACTGGGGCCAACGTCCTGACTTTC. Translating it yields CASSQGWTGANVLTF. The V call is TRBV4-1, the J call TRBJ2-6; D not certain. Trimming cost V 1 base and J 2 bases, with 6 bases left between them. The CDR3 is 15 amino acids. Germline CDR1 is MGHRA and CDR2 is YSYEKL.